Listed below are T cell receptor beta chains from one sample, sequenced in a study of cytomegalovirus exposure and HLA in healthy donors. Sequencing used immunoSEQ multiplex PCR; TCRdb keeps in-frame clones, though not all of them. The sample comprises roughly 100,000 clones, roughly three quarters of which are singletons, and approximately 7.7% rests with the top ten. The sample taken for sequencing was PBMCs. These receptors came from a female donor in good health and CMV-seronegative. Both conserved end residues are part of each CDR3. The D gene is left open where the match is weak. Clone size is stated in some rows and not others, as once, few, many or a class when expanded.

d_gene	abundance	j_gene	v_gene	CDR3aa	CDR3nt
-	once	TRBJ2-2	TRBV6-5	CASSPTNTGELFF	TGTGCCAGCAGCCCCACGAACACCGGGGAGCTGTTTTTT
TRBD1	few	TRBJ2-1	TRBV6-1	CASTRDRGHNEQFF	TGTGCCAGCACCCGAGACAGGGGCCACAATGAGCAGTTCTTC
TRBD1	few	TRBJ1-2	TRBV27	CASSGQGEGYGYTF	TGTGCCAGCAGTGGACAGGGCGAAGGGTATGGCTACACCTTC
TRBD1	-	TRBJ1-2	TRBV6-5	CASSLGTGYGYTF	TGTGCCAGCAGCCTGGGGACAGGGTATGGCTACACCTTC
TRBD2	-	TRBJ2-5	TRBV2	CASRETSGGAGETQYF	TGTGCCAGCAGGGAAACTAGCGGGGGGGCCGGGGAGACCCAGTACTTC
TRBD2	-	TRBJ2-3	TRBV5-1	CASSPPSGGANTQYF	TGCGCCAGCAGCCCTCCTAGCGGGGGGGCAAATACGCAGTATTTT
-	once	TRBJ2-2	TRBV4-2	CASEEGERGGELFF	TGTGCCAGCGAGGAGGGCGAAAGGGGCGGGGAGCTGTTTTTT
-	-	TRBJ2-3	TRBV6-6	CASSGRPPRADTQYF	TGTGCCAGCAGTGGCAGGCCCCCACGTGCAGATACGCAGTATTTT
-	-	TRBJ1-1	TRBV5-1	CASSPTTGNTEAFF	TGCGCCAGCAGCCCTACCACAGGTAACACTGAAGCTTTCTTT
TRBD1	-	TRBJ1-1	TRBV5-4	CASSLGQGGTEAFF	TGTGCCAGCAGCCTTGGACAGGGGGGCACTGAAGCTTTCTTT
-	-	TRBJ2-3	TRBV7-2	CASSLVGSGDTQYF	TGTGCCAGCAGCTTGGTCGGGAGTGGGGATACGCAGTATTTT
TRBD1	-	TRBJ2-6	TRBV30	CAWSVPYFFGTGGSGANVLTF	TGTGCCTGGAGTGTACCTTATTTTTTCGGGACAGGGGGCTCTGGGGCCAACGTCCTGACTTTC
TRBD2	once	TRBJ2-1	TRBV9	CASSVAGWGGRPNEQFF	TGTGCCAGCAGCGTAGCTGGTTGGGGGGGGAGACCCAATGAGCAGTTCTTC
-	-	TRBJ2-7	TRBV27	CASSLGRQTYEQYF	TGTGCCAGCAGTTTAGGTCGACAGACCTACGAGCAGTACTTC
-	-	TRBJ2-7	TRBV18	CASSPPEGTAFAYEQYF	TGTGCCAGCTCACCACCAGAAGGCACAGCTTTCGCCTACGAGCAGTACTTC
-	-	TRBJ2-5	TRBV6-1	CASTGGVGPQETQYF	TGTGCCAGCACCGGGGGAGTAGGCCCGCAAGAGACCCAGTACTTC
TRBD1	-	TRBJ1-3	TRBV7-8	CASSIAGGTGNTIYF	TGTGCCAGCAGCATAGCAGGGGGAACGGGAAACACCATATATTTT
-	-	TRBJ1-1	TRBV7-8	CASSPGQLNTEAFF	TGTGCCAGCAGCCCCGGACAGTTGAACACTGAAGCTTTCTTT
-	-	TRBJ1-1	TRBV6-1	CASRLYRVRNTEAFF	TGTGCCAGCAGACTATACAGGGTCAGGAACACTGAAGCTTTCTTT
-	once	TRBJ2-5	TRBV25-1	CASSSSGLLETQYF	TGTGCCAGCAGTTCCTCCGGACTTTTGGAGACCCAGTACTTC
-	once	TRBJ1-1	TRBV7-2	CASSRGGVNTEAFF	TGTGCCAGCAGTCGGGGGGGGGTAAACACTGAAGCTTTCTTT
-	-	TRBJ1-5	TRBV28	CASSPSPGSNQPQHF	TGTGCCAGCAGTCCCTCTCCCGGGAGCAATCAGCCCCAGCATTTT
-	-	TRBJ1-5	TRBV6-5	CASSLQGPDQPQHF	TGTGCCAGCAGTCTACAGGGACCGGATCAGCCCCAGCATTTT
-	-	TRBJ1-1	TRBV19	CASSGRGEVNTEAFF	TGTGCCAGTAGTGGAAGGGGTGAGGTGAACACTGAAGCTTTCTTT
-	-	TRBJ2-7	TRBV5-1	CASSLIPSRSSSYEQYF	TGCGCCAGCAGTCTGATACCTAGTCGATCAAGCTCCTACGAGCAGTACTTC
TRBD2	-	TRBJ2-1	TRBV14	CASSQLGLAVNEQFF	TGTGCCAGCAGTCAGTTAGGACTAGCGGTCAATGAGCAGTTCTTC
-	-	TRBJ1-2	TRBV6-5	CASRPTETPNYGYTF	TGTGCCAGCAGACCAACAGAAACCCCTAACTATGGCTACACCTTC
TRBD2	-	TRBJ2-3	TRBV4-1	CASSQDPPTSGVSTDTQYF	TGCGCCAGCAGCCAAGACCCGCCGACTAGCGGGGTTAGCACAGATACGCAGTATTTT
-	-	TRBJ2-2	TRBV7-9	CASSPTSGELFF	TGTGCCAGCAGCCCTACCTCCGGGGAGCTGTTTTTT
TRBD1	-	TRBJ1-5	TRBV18	CASSPTGRGDPFNQPQHF	TGTGCCAGCTCACCTACAGGCAGGGGGGACCCGTTCAATCAGCCCCAGCATTTT
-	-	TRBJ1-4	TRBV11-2	CASSPNEKLFF	TGTGCCAGCAGTCCAAATGAAAAACTGTTTTTT
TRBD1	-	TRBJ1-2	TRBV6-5	CASSYNWGQGYYGYTF	TGTGCCAGCAGTTATAATTGGGGACAGGGTTATTATGGCTACACCTTC
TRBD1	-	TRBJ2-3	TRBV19	CASWGQAATDTQYF	TGTGCCAGCTGGGGACAGGCGGCCACAGATACGCAGTATTTT
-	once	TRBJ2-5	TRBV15	CATSSREVQETQYF	TGTGCCACCAGCAGCAGGGAGGTCCAAGAGACCCAGTACTTC
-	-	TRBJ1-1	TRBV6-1	CASSATREVSTEAFF	TGTGCCAGCAGTGCGACCAGGGAGGTGAGCACTGAAGCTTTCTTT
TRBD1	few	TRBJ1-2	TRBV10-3	CASSSDDRDGYTF	TGTGCCAGCAGTTCGGATGACAGGGACGGCTACACCTTC
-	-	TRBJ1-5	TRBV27	CASRGLRQEGNQPQHF	TGTGCCAGCAGGGGTCTCCGACAAGAAGGCAATCAGCCCCAGCATTTT
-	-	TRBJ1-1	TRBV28	CASQEGLALEAFF	TGCGCCAGCCAAGAGGGCCTCGCCCTTGAAGCTTTCTTT
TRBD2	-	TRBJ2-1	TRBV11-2	CASSQQRGLYNEQFF	TGTGCCAGCAGCCAGCAGCGGGGGCTTTACAATGAGCAGTTCTTC
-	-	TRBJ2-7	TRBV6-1	CASSWRGYEQYF	TGTGCCAGCAGTTGGAGGGGCTACGAGCAGTACTTC
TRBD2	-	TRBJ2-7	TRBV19	CASSIDLPSGRALTYEQYF	TGTGCCAGTAGTATAGATCTCCCTAGCGGGAGGGCCTTAACCTACGAGCAGTACTTC
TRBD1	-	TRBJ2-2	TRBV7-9	CASSRGTGNTGELFF	TGTGCCAGCAGCAGAGGGACAGGGAACACCGGGGAGCTGTTTTTT
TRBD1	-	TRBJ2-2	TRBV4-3	CASSDRDRDTGELFF	TGCGCCAGCAGCGACCGGGACAGGGACACCGGGGAGCTGTTTTTT
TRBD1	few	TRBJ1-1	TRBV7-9	CASSPGQGEAEAFF	TGTGCCAGCAGCCCGGGACAGGGTGAAGCTGAAGCTTTCTTT
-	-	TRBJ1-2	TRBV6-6	CASSPGANYGYTF	TGTGCCAGCAGTCCCGGGGCTAACTATGGCTACACCTTC
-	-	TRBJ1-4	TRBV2	CASSPSRVGEKLFF	TGTGCCAGCAGTCCCTCCAGGGTTGGCGAAAAACTGTTTTTT
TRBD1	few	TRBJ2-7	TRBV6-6	CASSYSRRDRGDEQYF	TGTGCCAGCAGTTACTCGCGCCGGGACAGGGGCGACGAGCAGTACTTC
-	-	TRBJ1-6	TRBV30	CAWVAGGTPYNSPLHF	TGTGCCTGGGTCGCTGGGGGGACGCCCTATAATTCACCCCTCCACTTT
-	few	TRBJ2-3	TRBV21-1	CASREAGVDTQYF	TGTGCCAGCAGAGAAGCGGGAGTAGATACGCAGTATTTT
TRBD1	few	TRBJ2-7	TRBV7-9	CASSRRNDRADYEQYF	TGTGCCAGCAGCCGCCGAAATGACAGGGCCGACTACGAGCAGTACTTC
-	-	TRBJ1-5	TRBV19	CASSTRVDSNQPQHF	TGTGCCAGTAGTACTAGAGTTGATAGCAATCAGCCCCAGCATTTT